This TCR beta chain derives from a study of cytomegalovirus exposure and HLA in healthy donors. Study in general: Of several hundred genotyped donors, roughly 80% grouped in the Caucasian-associated ancestry cluster. Overall study results and limits: Sequencing probably produced one cluster of sequence variants that were highly shared. Altogether, about 160 TCR beta chains were recorded as cytomegalovirus-associated. A previous analysis found most TCR beta V segments productive roughly 87% or roughly 30% of the time.

This clone was recorded a few times. The antigen is undetermined. 60 Vbeta and 13 Jbeta primers were used in PCR. Repertoires were generated with immunoSEQ multiplex PCR, while TCRdb's copy carries only in-frame clones and drops some. The sample includes nearly 65,000 clones, 73% of them seen just once. Germline trimming cut 5 bases from V and 0 bases from J; bases unmatched to any gene: 4. Germline V gives CDR1 SGHRS, CDR2 YFSETQ. The CDR3 has 15 residues. The sample consisted of PBMCs. The TCR originated in a man aged 45-65 years in good health and CMV-seronegative. The chain recombines TRBV5-1 with TRBJ2-3; 9 nucleotides match TRBD2. The CDR3 is CASSWSGGSTDTQYF. CDR3 bases: TGCGCCAGCAGTTGGAGCGGGGGGAGCACAGATACGCAGTATTTT. Filled out from reference TRBV5-1 and TRBJ2-3, the complete variable domain reads KAGVTQTPRYLIKTRGQQVTLSCSPISGHRSVSWYQQTPGQGLQFLFEYFSETQRNKGNFPGRFSGRQFSNSRSEMNVSTLELGDSALYLCASSWSGGSTDTQYFGPGTRLTVL.